A single sample gave rise to the 3 T cell receptor beta chains below, sequenced in a study of blood T cell repertoires in COVID-19. TCRdb keeps only in-frame clones here, not all; method: immunoSEQ multiplex PCR. The data contain 250,000 or so clones, 70% to 90% of them singletons. The sample comprised peripheral blood. These receptors were taken from a young woman with active or convalescent COVID-19.

The gene calls are TRBV5-1 and TRBJ1-6; TRBD1 matches at 7 bases. The CDR3 spans 14 residues. Germline CDR1 is SGHRS and CDR2 is YFSETQ. The trim removed 3 bases at V and 8 bases at J, leaving 5 bases unmatched. The CDR3 protein is CASSSTGDDSPLHF. CDR3 bases: TGCGCCAGCAGCTCTACAGGGGACGATTCACCCCTCCACTTT.

The chain has TRBV5-6 and TRBJ2-1, with TRBD2 identical over 13 bases. The CDR3 is 16 residues long. Germline trimming cut 4 bases from V and 6 bases from J; bases unmatched to any gene: 7. The germline gives CDR1 SGHDT, CDR2 YYEEEE. The CDR3 DNA is TGTGCCAGCAGCCCAACTAGCGGGGGGGGCCCCAATGAGCAGTTCTTC. Its protein is CASSPTSGGGPNEQFF.

The chain joins TRBV7-3 to TRBJ2-6; 10 bases are shared with TRBD1. Germline V CDR1 and CDR2: SGHTA, FQGTGA. The CDR3 is 17 amino acids. The junction had 7 bases not matched to a gene; V was cut back by 5 bases and J by 3 bases. CDR3 DNA sequence: TGTGCCAGCAGCCTGGACAGGGGGTTAGGTGGGGCCAACGTCCTGACTTTC. This codes for CASSLDRGLGGANVLTF.